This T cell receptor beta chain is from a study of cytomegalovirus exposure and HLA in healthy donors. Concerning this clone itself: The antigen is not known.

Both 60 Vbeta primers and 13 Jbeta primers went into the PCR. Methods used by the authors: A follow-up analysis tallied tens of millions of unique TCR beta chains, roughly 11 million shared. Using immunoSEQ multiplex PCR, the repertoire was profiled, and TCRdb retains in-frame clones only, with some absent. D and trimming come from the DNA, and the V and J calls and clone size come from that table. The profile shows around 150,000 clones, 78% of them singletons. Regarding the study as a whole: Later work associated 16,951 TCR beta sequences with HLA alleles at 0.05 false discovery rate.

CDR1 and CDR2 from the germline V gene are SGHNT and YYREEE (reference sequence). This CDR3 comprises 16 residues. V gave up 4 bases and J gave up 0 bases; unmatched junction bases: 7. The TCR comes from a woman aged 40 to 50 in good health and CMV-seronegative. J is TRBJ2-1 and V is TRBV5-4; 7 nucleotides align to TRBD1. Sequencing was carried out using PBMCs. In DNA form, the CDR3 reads TGTGCCAGCAGCGTAATGACAGGGAGCTCCTACAATGAGCAGTTCTTC. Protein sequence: CASSVMTGSSYNEQFF.